This entry is about one T cell receptor (beta chain). Its antigen remains unidentified. This sample was included in a study of cytomegalovirus exposure and HLA in healthy donors. Across the study: Tens of millions of unique TCR sequences came from HLA-typed donors in an early release. Study-wide results and caveats: Later on, analysis showed that most CMV-associated TCR beta chains appeared to be HLA-restricted. Investigators reported 164 TCR beta chains as tied to cytomegalovirus.

The CDR3 loop spans 15 amino acids. Germline V gene data show CDR1 as LNHDA and CDR2 as SQIVND (reference sequence). J gave up 4 bases and V 7 bases, and 10 bases lay outside the gene matches. Healthy bone marrow donors made up the cohort. The PCR used 60 Vbeta and 13 Jbeta primers. TCRdb's copy holds only in-frame clones and misses some; the assay was immunoSEQ multiplex PCR. The sample holds fewer than 200,000 clones, around 80% seen once. The source is a middle-aged man in good health and CMV-seronegative. Sequencing was performed on PBMCs. The chain combines TRBV19 with TRBJ1-1; 9 nucleotides match TRBD1. This chain's CDR3 is CASTAIPTGGTEAFF. In nucleotides, the CDR3 is TGTGCCAGTACCGCAATACCGACAGGGGGCACTGAAGCTTTCTTT.